The clone carrying this TCR beta chain came up a few times. These data belong to a study of T-cell reconstitution after alpha-beta-depleted transplantation in children. Unique molecular identifiers were incorporated when the TCRbeta library was constructed. One entry per CDR3 protein results from TCRdb running MiXCR on the PCR reads. The table shows 490,000 or so distinct CDR3 sequences, with around 12% occurring only once. The receptor's source is a human donor who donated a stem cell graft to a child with combined immunodeficiency. The source material was PBMCs from the stem cell graft donor, sampled from the stem cell graft.

The CDR3 nucleotides are TGTGCCAGCAGCTTAATTCCACTAGCGGGAGGGCAGGACACAGATACGCAGTATTTT. Translated, it gives CASSLIPLAGGQDTDTQYF. This chain joins TRBV7-3 and TRBJ2-3; 13 bases fit TRBD2. Germline trimming cut 1 base from V and 2 bases from J; bases unmatched to any gene: 9. The CDR3 has 19 residues. Per germline, CDR1 SGHTA and CDR2 FQGTGA.